This T cell receptor (beta chain) came from a study of shared clonotypes between healthy human individuals. The authors' processing: There were no quality scores in the junction-only immunoSEQ sequences, so filtering differed. Some clones are missing from TCRdb's copy, which holds only in-frame ones; the method was immunoSEQ multiplex PCR. V, J and clone size reflect that table, while D and trimming were determined from the DNA. Counted here are over a million clones, around 76% occurring once; the ten biggest clones make up 1.2% to 1.5%. Study conclusions and caveats: Sharing across several donors was seen in 4.5% to 5.5% of naive CD4 clonotypes.

With respect to this clone: Its antigen remains unidentified.

After removal of 4 bases from V and 1 base from J, the junction contained 9 bases not matched to a gene. The CDR3 runs to 16 residues. Germline V gene lookup returns CDR1 MNHNY and CDR2 SVGAGI (reference sequence). Every contributor of samples was a Caucasian grown-up residing in Nashville, Tennessee. The chain combines TRBV6-6 with TRBJ2-7; 8 bases line up with TRBD2. Sequencing was performed on memory CD4+ T cells sorted from blood. The subset: CD45RA-negative fraction. The receptor's source is a man younger than 30 in good health. CDR3 region: CASSSASGRGSYEQYF. The CDR3 bases are TGTGCCAGCAGTTCAGCAAGCGGGAGAGGGTCCTACGAGCAGTACTTC.